This T cell receptor beta chain emerged from a study of regulatory T cells in long-lasting Graves disease. Germline-derived CDR1 and CDR2 are SQVTM and ANQGSEA. CDR3 length: 13 residues. V lost 3 bases, J lost 0 bases, and 9 bases lay in between. The table lists this clonotype with a few counts. The antigen remains undetermined. CDR3 regions were amplified by Arm-PCR using iRepertoire HTBI primers to build TCR beta libraries. Each CDR3 protein is one row after TCRdb ran MiXCR on the multiplex PCR reads. The sample carries about 620,000 distinct CDR3 sequences, about 15% recorded once. Study conclusions and caveats: Those with persistent Graves' had less TCR diversity than newly diagnosed patients.

Time point specified: newly diagnosed GD, antithyroid drugs for less than 3 months. There was RNA extracted from PBMCs, and the TCR library was made from it. The same sample was also used in a study of T cells in Graves' hyperthyroidism and ophthalmopathy. That paper adds: The TCR CDR3 was amplified in a first-round RT-PCR using the HTBI primer set.

Sequenced here: peripheral blood mononuclear cells (PBMCs), sampled at new diagnosis, from a patient treated with antithyroid drugs. The receptor's source is a woman in her 30s with Graves disease. The chain employs TRBV29-1 and TRBJ2-7, with D unclear. The CDR3 DNA reads TGCAGCGTTGAGCCCCCGGACTCCTACGAGCAGTACTTC. It is translated as CSVEPPDSYEQYF.